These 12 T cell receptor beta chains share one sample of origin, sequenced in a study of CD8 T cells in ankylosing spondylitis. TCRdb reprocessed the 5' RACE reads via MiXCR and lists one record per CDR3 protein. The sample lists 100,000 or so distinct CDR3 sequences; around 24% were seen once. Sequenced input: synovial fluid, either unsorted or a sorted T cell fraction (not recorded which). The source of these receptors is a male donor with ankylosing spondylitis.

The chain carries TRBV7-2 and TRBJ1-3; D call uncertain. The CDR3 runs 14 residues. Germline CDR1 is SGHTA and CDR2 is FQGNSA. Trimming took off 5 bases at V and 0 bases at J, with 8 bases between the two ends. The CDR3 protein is CASSPQDSGNTIYF. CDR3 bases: TGTGCCAGCAGCCCCCAGGACTCTGGAAACACCATATATTTT.

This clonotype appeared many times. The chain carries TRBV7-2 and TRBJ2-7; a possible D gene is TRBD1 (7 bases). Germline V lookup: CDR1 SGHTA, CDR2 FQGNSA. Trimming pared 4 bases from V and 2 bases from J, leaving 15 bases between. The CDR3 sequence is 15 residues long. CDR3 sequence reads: CASSSGGTVAYEQYF. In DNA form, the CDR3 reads TGTGCCAGCAGCTCTGGGGGGACAGTAGCCTACGAGCAGTACTTC. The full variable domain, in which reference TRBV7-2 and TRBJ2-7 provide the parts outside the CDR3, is GAGVSQSPSNKVTEKGKDVELRCDPISGHTALYWYRQSLGQGLEFLIYFQGNSAPDKSGLPSDRFSAERTGGSVSTLTIQRTQQEDSAVYLCASSSGGTVAYEQYFGPGTRLTVT.

The CDR3 bases are TGTGCCAGCAGTAAGATGGGCGGGAGTTCCTACAATGAGCAGTTCTTC. It translates to CASSKMGGSSYNEQFF. J is TRBJ2-1 and V is TRBV7-3; 7 bases map to TRBD2. CDR1 and CDR2 from the germline V gene are SGHTA and FQGTGA. Trimming took 6 bases from V and 1 from J; bases not matched to a gene: 9. The CDR3 consists of 16 residues.

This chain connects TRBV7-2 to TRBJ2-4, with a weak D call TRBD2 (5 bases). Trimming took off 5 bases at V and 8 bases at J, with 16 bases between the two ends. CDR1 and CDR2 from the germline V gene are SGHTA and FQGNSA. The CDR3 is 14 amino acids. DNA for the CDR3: TGTGCCAGCAGCCCCCGCCGGGGTGGGGACATTCAGTACTTC. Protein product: CASSPRRGGDIQYF.

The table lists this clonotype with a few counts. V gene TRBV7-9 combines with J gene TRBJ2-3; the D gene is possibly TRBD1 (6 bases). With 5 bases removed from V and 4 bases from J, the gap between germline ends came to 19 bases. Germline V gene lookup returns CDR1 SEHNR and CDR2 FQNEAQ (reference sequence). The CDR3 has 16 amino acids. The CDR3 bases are TGTGCCAGCAGCGTACCGTCCAGGGGACGGGCAGATACGCAGTATTTT. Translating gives CASSVPSRGRADTQYF.

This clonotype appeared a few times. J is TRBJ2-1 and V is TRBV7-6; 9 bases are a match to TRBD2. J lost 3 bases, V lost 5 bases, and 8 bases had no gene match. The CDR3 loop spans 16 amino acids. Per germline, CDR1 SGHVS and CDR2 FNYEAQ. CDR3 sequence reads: CASSPVAGGDYNEQFF. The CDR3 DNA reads TGTGCCAGCAGCCCCGTCGCGGGAGGGGACTACAATGAGCAGTTCTTC.

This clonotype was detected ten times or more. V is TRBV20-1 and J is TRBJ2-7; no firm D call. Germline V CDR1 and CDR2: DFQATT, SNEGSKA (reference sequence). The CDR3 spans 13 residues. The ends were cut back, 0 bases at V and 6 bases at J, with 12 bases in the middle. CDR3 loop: CSARDHGSGEQYV. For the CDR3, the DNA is TGCAGTGCTAGAGATCATGGGTCGGGCGAGCAGTACGTC.

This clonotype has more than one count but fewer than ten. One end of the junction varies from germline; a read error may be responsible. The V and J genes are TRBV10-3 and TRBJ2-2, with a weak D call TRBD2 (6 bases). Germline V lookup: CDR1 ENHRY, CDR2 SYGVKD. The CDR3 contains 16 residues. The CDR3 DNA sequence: TGTGCCATCACCGACCGAGCGGGCGCAAACACCTGGGAGCTGTTTTTT. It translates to CAITDRAGANTWELFF.

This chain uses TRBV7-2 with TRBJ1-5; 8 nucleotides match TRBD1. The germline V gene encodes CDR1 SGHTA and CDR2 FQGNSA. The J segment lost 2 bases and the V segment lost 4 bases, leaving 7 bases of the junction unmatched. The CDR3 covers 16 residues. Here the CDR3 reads CASSYGGDRRNQPQHF. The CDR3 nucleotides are TGTGCCAGCAGCTACGGGGGGGACAGGCGCAATCAGCCCCAGCATTTT.

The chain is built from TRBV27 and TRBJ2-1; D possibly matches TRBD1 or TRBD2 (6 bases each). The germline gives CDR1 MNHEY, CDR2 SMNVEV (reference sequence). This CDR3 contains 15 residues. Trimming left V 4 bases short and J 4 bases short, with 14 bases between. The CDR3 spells CASSYAGQAYNEQFF. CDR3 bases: TGTGCCAGCAGTTACGCGGGACAAGCTTACAATGAGCAGTTCTTC.

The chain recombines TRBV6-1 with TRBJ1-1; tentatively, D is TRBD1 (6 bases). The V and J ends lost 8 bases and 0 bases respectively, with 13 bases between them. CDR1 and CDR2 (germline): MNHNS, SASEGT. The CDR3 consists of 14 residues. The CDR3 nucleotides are TGTGCCAGCGCCATCAGGGGCTTGAACACTGAAGCTTTCTTT. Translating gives CASAIRGLNTEAFF.

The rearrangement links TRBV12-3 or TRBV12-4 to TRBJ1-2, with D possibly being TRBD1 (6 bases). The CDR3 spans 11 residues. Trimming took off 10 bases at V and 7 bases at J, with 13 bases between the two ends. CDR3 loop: CATTRGPGYTF. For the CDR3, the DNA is TGTGCCACTACACGGGGGCCTGGCTACACCTTC.